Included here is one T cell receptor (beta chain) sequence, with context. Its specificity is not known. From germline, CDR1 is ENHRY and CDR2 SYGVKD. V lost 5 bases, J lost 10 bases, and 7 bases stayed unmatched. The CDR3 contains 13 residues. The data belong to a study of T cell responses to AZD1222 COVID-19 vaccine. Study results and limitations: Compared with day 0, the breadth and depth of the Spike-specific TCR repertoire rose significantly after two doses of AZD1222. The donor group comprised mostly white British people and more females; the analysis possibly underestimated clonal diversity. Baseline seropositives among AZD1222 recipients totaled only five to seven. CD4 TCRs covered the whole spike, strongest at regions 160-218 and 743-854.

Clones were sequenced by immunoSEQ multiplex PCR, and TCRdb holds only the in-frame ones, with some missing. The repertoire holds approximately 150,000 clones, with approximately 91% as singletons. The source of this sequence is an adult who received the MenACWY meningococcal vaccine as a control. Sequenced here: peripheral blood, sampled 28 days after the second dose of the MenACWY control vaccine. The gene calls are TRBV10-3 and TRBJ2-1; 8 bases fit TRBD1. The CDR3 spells CAISRTGPGEQFF. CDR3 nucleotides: TGTGCCATCAGTCGGACAGGGCCGGGGGAGCAGTTCTTC.